This is a list of T cell receptor beta chains from one sample in a study of OX40 agonist ivuxolimab in advanced cancers. Libraries were prepared by immunoSEQ multiplex PCR; TCRdb keeps only in-frame clonotypes and omits some of them. Altogether around 32,000 clones are present, approximately 90% being singletons, with the ten largest covering approximately 26%. The source was CD4+ or CD8+ T cells sorted from blood, collected in a trial of the OX40 agonist ivuxolimab. These receptors were obtained from an adult with an advanced solid tumor such as melanoma, head and neck, liver or kidney cancer. Each CDR3 is given with its conserved first and last residue. D genes are given only for firm matches. The listing skips clone size in some rows; elsewhere it reads once, few, many or a size class.

v_gene	abundance	d_gene	j_gene	CDR3nt	CDR3aa
TRBV19	once	NA	TRBJ2-7	TGTGCCAGTAGTCAATACGGGGGCCCCCACGAGCAGTACTTC	CASSQYGGPHEQYF
TRBV11-1	few	TRBD1	TRBJ2-7	TGTGCCAGCAGCTTAGCTGGGACAGGCTACGAGCAGTACTTC	CASSLAGTGYEQYF
TRBV13	NA	NA	TRBJ2-7	TGTGCCAGCAGCTTATCGGGGAGTTCCTACGAGCAGTACTTC	CASSLSGSSYEQYF
TRBV19	NA	NA	TRBJ2-6	TGTGCCAGTAGTATCACAGGGCCGCCTGGGGCCAACGTCCTGACTTTC	CASSITGPPGANVLTF
TRBV27	NA	NA	TRBJ2-3	TGTGCCAGCACTCCTAGAATCCCAGATACGCAGTATTTT	CASTPRIPDTQYF
TRBV14	NA	TRBD1	TRBJ2-7	TGTGCCAGCAGCCAAACAGGGGGCGCCGAGCAGTACTTC	CASSQTGGAEQYF
TRBV27	NA	NA	TRBJ2-7	TGTGCCAGCAGTTCCCACGAGCAGTACTTC	CASSSHEQYF
TRBV1	NA	NA	TRBJ2-7	TGCACCAGCAGCCAGACTAGCGGGCCTAGCTCCTACGAGCAGTACTTC	CTSSQTSGPSSYEQYF
TRBV21-1	NA	NA	TRBJ2-5	TGTGCCAGCAGCAAAGCAAAGGCTAGTTTGGAGACCCAGTACTTC	CASSKAKASLETQYF
TRBV9	once	NA	TRBJ1-2	TGTGCCAGCAGCGTAGTGGGGACCGCACGCTATGGCTACACCTTC	CASSVVGTARYGYTF
TRBV4-1	NA	TRBD1	TRBJ2-7	TGCGCCAGCAGCCACGAAGGGACAGCCTACGAGCAGTACTTC	CASSHEGTAYEQYF
TRBV7-2	NA	NA	TRBJ2-3	TGTGCCAGCAGCCAAGGAATTTGGTGGGGTACGCAGTATTTT	CASSQGIWWGTQYF
TRBV30	NA	NA	TRBJ2-3	TGTGCCTGGAGTGGAGGGACATTTAGCACAGATACGCAGTATTTT	CAWSGGTFSTDTQYF
TRBV28	NA	NA	TRBJ2-2	TGTGCCAGCCAACCCCCACAGACCGGGGAGCTGTTTTTT	CASQPPQTGELFF
TRBV19	NA	TRBD1	TRBJ1-2	TGTGCCAGCCAACAGGGGCCCTATGGCTACACCTTC	CASQQGPYGYTF
TRBV5-4	NA	NA	TRBJ1-2	TGTGCCAGCAGCTTGGGTGCGTTGGGCTACACCTTC	CASSLGALGYTF
TRBV11-2	NA	NA	TRBJ2-3	TGTGCCAGCAGCTTATCTAGCAATAAGTATTTT	CASSLSSNKYF
TRBV2	NA	NA	TRBJ2-1	TGTGCCAGCGGGTGGGACCAACTTTCCTACAATGAGCAGTTCTTC	CASGWDQLSYNEQFF
TRBV2	NA	NA	TRBJ2-3	TGTGCCAGCAGTTACGGGAGTGGAGATACGCAGTATTTT	CASSYGSGDTQYF
TRBV5-4	NA	NA	TRBJ2-1	TGTGCCAGCAGCGAGCCTGTTTACAATGAGCAGTTCTTC	CASSEPVYNEQFF
TRBV27	NA	NA	TRBJ1-1	TGTGCCAGCAGTTTGACCGCAGCGATGAACACTGAAGCTTTCTTT	CASSLTAAMNTEAFF
TRBV6-1	NA	NA	TRBJ2-5	TGTGCCAGCAGTGAAAAAAGGCAGCCCCAAGAGACCCAGTACTTC	CASSEKRQPQETQYF
TRBV15	NA	NA	TRBJ2-3	TGTGCCACCAGCAGATTAGGGGCGGGGCTAACCTGGGGGCAGTATTTT	CATSRLGAGLTWGQYF
TRBV5-6	NA	TRBD1	TRBJ1-1	TGTGCCAGCTACAGGGGAGGGACTGAAGCTTTCTTT	CASYRGGTEAFF
TRBV19	NA	TRBD2	TRBJ2-3	TGTGCCAGTACTAGCGGGAGTGGCGCAGATACGCAGTATTTT	CASTSGSGADTQYF
TRBV7-3	NA	TRBD2	TRBJ2-3	TGTGCCAGCAGCTCGACTAGCGTATCTAGCACAGATACGCAGTATTTT	CASSSTSVSSTDTQYF
TRBV4-2	NA	TRBD2	TRBJ2-7	TGTGCCAGCAGCCAAGAAGGTAGCGGGAGGACCTACGAGCAGTACTTC	CASSQEGSGRTYEQYF
TRBV13	NA	TRBD2	TRBJ2-7	TGTGCCAGCAGCGACGCGGGAGTTGCTCACGAGCAGTACTTC	CASSDAGVAHEQYF
TRBV10-1	NA	NA	TRBJ2-1	TGCGCCAGCAGTGAGCCTGGCAATGAGCAGTTCTTC	CASSEPGNEQFF
TRBV13	NA	TRBD2	TRBJ2-1	TGTGCCAGCAGCTCGAGAGCGGGGTCCTACAATGAGCAGTTCTTC	CASSSRAGSYNEQFF
TRBV11-2	NA	NA	TRBJ2-1	TGTGCCAGCAGCATTACCGGGGAGCAGTTCTTC	CASSITGEQFF
TRBV28	NA	NA	TRBJ1-1	TGTGCCAGCAGTTTTGGGCCCCATGGGTCTTTT	CASSFGPHGSF
TRBV2	NA	NA	TRBJ2-2	TGTGCCAGCAGTGAGGTCCACCCAACCGGGGAGCTGTTTTTT	CASSEVHPTGELFF
TRBV28	NA	NA	TRBJ1-2	TGTGCCAGCAGTTTAACCCCCAATTCCGACGGAGGAGGTGGCTACACCTTC	CASSLTPNSDGGGGYTF
TRBV7-6	NA	TRBD2	TRBJ2-1	TGTGCCAGCAGCTTACAAGGGGCGACTAGCGATGAGCAGTTCTTC	CASSLQGATSDEQFF
TRBV4-2	once	NA	TRBJ2-7	TGTGCCACCTCGCTAGACCAGGGATACGAGCAGTACTTC	CATSLDQGYEQYF
TRBV25-1	NA	NA	TRBJ1-1	TGTGCCAGCAGTGAATCCCCCGAGAACACTGAAGCTTTCTTT	CASSESPENTEAFF
TRBV27	NA	TRBD2	TRBJ2-3	TGTGCCAGCAGTTCCCTCTTAGCGGGGGGGATAGATACGCAGTATTTT	CASSSLLAGGIDTQYF
TRBV6-5	NA	NA	TRBJ2-2	TGTGCCAGCAGTTACAGGGGGTTGGCCGGGGAGCTGTTTTTT	CASSYRGLAGELFF
TRBV19	NA	TRBD2	TRBJ2-1	TGTGCCAGTAGTATTCGACTAGCGCGCCCAAGCTCCTACAATGAGCAGTTCTTC	CASSIRLARPSSYNEQFF
TRBV14	NA	TRBD2	TRBJ2-1	TGTGCCAGCAGCCAAGTTCCTTTACTAGCGGGGTCCTACAATGAGCAGTTCTTC	CASSQVPLLAGSYNEQFF
TRBV4-2	NA	NA	TRBJ2-7	TGTGCCAGCAGCCAAGAAGGACAGTCTGGGTCCTACGAGCAGTACTTC	CASSQEGQSGSYEQYF
TRBV7-6	NA	NA	TRBJ2-7	TGTGCCAGCAGCTTCGCTGGCTCCGAGCAGTACTTC	CASSFAGSEQYF
TRBV27	few	TRBD2	TRBJ2-3	TGTGCCAGCGCCGACCCCAAATTAGCGGGAGGGAGCACAGATACGCAGTATTTT	CASADPKLAGGSTDTQYF
TRBV13	NA	TRBD2	TRBJ2-1	TGTGCCAGCAGCTTAGAGGGCGGGAGGGCCGAGAATGATGAGCAGTTCTTC	CASSLEGGRAENDEQFF
TRBV9	NA	TRBD1	TRBJ1-3	TGTGCCAGCAGCGTTGGCCTCCGGGACAGCGGAAACACCATATATTTT	CASSVGLRDSGNTIYF
TRBV5-4	few	NA	TRBJ2-3	TGTGCCAGCAGCCCCAAGGGGCTCGCAGATACGCAGTATTTT	CASSPKGLADTQYF
TRBV28	NA	TRBD1	TRBJ2-5	TGTGCCAGCAATTACAGGGGGGAAGAGACCCAGTACTTC	CASNYRGEETQYF